This T cell receptor (beta chain) was obtained from a study of blood T cell repertoires in COVID-19. Study overall: Some COVID-19 samples were acute and others convalescent; all came from the United States, Italy and Spain. From T cells, B-cell-depleted T cells, or PBMCs came the material, which was cDNA or gDNA.

As originally analysed: It was from reference gene primer amplification that nucleated cell counts were estimated. The assay was immunoSEQ multiplex PCR, and TCRdb's table has in-frame clones only and misses some. That table furnishes V, J and clone size, whereas the DNA furnished D and trimming. Among 250,000 to 300,000 clones listed, about 87% were seen once. This clone has just one count. Germline V lookup: CDR1 KGHDR, CDR2 SFDVKD. Unmatched junction bases numbered 7, after V lost 2 bases and J lost 2 bases. The CDR3 is 16 residues long. The receptor was isolated from a woman aged 30 to 39 who had recovered from COVID-19. What was sequenced was peripheral blood. V gene TRBV24-1 combines with J gene TRBJ2-7, with TRBD2 identical over 8 bases. The CDR3 loop is CATSDSLSGGAYEQYF. CDR3 nucleotides: TGTGCCACCAGTGATTCCCTAAGCGGGGGCGCCTACGAGCAGTACTTC.